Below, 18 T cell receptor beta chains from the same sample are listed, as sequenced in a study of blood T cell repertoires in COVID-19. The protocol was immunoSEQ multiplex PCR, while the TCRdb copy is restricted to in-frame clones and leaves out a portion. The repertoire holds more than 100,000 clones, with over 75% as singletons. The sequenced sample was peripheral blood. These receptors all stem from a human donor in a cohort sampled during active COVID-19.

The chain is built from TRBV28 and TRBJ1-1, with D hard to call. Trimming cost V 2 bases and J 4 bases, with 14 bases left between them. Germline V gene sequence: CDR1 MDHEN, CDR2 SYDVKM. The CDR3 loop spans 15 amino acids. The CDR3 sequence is CASSLMGTGGTEAFF. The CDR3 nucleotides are TGTGCCAGCAGTTTAATGGGAACGGGAGGCACTGAAGCTTTCTTT.

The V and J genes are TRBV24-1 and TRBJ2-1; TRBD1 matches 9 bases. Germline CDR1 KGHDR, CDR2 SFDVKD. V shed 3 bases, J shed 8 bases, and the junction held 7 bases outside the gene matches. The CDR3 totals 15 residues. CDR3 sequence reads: CATSDGGTGSHEQFF. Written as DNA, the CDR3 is TGTGCCACCAGTGATGGGGGGACAGGGTCCCATGAGCAGTTCTTC.

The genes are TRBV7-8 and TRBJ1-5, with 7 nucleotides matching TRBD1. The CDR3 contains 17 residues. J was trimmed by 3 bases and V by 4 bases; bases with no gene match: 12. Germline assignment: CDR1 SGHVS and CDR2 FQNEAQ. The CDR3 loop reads CASSYSSPGGLNQPQHF. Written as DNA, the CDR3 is TGTGCCAGCAGCTACTCAAGCCCAGGGGGACTCAATCAGCCCCAGCATTTT.

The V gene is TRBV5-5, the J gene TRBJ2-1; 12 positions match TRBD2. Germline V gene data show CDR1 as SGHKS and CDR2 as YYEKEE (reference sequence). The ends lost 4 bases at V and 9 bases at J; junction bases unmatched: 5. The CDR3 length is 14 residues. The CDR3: CASSGGLAGPEQFF. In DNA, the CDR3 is TGTGCCAGCAGCGGAGGACTAGCGGGACCTGAGCAGTTCTTC.

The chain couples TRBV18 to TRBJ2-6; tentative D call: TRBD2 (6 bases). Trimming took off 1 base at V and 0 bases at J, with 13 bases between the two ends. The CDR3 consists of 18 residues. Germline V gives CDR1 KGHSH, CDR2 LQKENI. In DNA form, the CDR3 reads TGTGCCAGCTCACCACTCCGGGAGAGATTCTCTGGGGCCAACGTCCTGACTTTC. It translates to CASSPLRERFSGANVLTF.

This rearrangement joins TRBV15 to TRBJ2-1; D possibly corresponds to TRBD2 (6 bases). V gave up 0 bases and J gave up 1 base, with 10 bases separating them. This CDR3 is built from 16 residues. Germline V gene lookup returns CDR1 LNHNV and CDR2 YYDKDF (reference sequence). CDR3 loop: CATSRDSGSSYNEQFF. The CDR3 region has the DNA TGTGCCACCAGCAGAGATAGCGGTAGTTCCTACAATGAGCAGTTCTTC.

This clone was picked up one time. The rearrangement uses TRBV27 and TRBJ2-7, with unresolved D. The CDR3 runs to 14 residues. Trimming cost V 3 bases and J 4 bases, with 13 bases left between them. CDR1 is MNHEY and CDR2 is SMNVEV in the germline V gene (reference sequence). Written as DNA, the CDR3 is TGTGCCAGCAGTTTTAGTGCCGGCGGTTACGAGCAGTACTTC. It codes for CASSFSAGGYEQYF.

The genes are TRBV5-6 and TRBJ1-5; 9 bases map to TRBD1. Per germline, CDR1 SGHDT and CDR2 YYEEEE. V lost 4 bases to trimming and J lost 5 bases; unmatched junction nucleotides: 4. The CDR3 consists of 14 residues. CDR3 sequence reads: CASSIGTGHQPQHF. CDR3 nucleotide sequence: TGTGCCAGCAGCATTGGGACAGGGCATCAGCCCCAGCATTTT.

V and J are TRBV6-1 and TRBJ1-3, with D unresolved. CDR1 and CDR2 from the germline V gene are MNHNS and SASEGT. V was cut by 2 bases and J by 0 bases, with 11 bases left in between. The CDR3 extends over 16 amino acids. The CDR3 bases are TGTGCCAGCAGTGAACGGGGTGCCGCCTCTGGAAACACCATATATTTT. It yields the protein CASSERGAASGNTIYF.

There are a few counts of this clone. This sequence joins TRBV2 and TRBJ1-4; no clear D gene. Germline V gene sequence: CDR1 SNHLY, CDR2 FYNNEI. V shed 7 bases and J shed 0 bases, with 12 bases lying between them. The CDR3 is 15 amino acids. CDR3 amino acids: CASIYSGATNEKLFF. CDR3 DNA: TGTGCCAGCATTTACTCGGGAGCAACTAATGAAAAACTGTTTTTT.

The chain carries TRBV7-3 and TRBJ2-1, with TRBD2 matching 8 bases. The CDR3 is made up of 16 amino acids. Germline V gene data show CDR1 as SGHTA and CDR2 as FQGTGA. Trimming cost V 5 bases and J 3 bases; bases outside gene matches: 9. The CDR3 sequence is CASSPAGGALYNEQFF. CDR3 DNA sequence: TGTGCCAGCAGCCCTGCCGGGGGGGCCCTCTACAATGAGCAGTTCTTC.

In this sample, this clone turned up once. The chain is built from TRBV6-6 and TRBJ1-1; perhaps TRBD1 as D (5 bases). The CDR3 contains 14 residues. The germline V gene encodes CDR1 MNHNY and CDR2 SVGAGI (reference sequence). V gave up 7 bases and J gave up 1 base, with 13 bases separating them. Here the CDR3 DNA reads TGTGCCAGCACCATGACAGCGCAGAACACTGAAGCTTTCTTT. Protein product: CASTMTAQNTEAFF.

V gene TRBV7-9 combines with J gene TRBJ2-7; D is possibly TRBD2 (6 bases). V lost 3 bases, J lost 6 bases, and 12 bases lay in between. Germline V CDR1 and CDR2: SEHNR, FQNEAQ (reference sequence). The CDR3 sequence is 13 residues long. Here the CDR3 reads CASSLIGRREQYF. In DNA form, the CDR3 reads TGTGCCAGCAGCTTGATAGGGAGGCGCGAGCAGTACTTC.

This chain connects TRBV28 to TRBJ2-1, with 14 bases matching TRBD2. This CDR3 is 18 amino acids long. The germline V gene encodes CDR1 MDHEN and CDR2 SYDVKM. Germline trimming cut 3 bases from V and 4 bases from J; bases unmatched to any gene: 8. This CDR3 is CASSFPTSGRAGYNEQFF. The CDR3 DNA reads TGTGCCAGCAGTTTCCCGACTAGCGGGAGGGCCGGATACAATGAGCAGTTCTTC.

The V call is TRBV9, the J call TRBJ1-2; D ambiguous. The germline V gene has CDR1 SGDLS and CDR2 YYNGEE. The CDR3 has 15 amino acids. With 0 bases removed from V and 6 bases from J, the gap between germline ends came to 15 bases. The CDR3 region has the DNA TGTGCCAGCAGCGTAGACATAGTAGCCCTGAATGGCTACACCTTC. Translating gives CASSVDIVALNGYTF.

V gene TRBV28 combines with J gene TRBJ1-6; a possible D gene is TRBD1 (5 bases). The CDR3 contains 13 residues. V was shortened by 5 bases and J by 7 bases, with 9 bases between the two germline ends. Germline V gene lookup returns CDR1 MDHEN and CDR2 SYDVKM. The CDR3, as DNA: TGTGCCAGCAGTCCGAGACAGAATTCACCCCTCCACTTT. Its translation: CASSPRQNSPLHF. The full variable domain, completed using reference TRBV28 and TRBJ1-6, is DVKVTQSSRYLVKRTGEKVFLECVQDMDHENMFWYRQDPGLGLRLIYFSYDVKMKEKGDIPEGYSVSREKKERFSLILESASTNQTSMYLCASSPRQNSPLHFGNGTRLTVT.

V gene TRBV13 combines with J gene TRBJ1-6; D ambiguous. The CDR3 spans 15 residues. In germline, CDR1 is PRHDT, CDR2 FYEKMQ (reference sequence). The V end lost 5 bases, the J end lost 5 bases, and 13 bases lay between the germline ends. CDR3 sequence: CASSPRTADNSPLHF. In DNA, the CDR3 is TGTGCCAGCAGCCCCCGAACAGCCGATAATTCACCCCTCCACTTT.

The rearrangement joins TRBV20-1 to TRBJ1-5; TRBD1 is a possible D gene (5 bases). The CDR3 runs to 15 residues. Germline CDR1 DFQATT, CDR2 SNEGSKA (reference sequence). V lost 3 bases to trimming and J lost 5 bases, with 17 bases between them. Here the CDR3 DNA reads TGCAGTGCTAGTGATGCGGCGCGGGGGGATCAGCCCCAGCATTTT. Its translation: CSASDAARGDQPQHF.